This T cell receptor beta chain originates from a study of control samples from healthy donors and cancer patients. Here immunoSEQ multiplex PCR was the method, and the copy in TCRdb shows in-frame clones only, minus some. The sample has some 160,000 clones, 89% seen once. The CDR3 consists of 15 residues. V lost 0 bases and J lost 8; bases outside the gene matches: 7. The germline V gene has CDR1 MNHEY and CDR2 SVGEGT. This clonotype was obtained from a man between 25 and 39 years old in good health. The sequencing input was blood. This chain uses TRBV6-2 or TRBV6-3 with TRBJ1-1, with 9 bases aligning to TRBD1. CDR3 sequence reads: CASSYSGTGFGEAFF. As DNA, the CDR3 is TGTGCCAGCAGTTACTCGGGGACAGGGTTCGGGGAAGCTTTCTTT.